The clone carrying this T cell receptor (beta chain) was seen at least ten times. The data were obtained in a study of early T cells in non-severe SARS-CoV-2 infection. On the study more broadly: Sequencing was performed on bulk RNA from unsorted whole blood, leaving chains unpaired.

Unique molecular identifiers (one per individual cDNA molecule) were attached. TCRdb re-analysed the 5' RACE reads in MiXCR, keeping a single row per CDR3 protein. The sample has roughly 34,000 distinct CDR3 sequences; 4% to 5% are singletons. V was clipped by 4 bases and J by 2 bases; unmatched bases: 3. The CDR3 extends over 16 amino acids. Germline-derived CDR1 and CDR2 are SGHNT and YYREEE (reference sequence). Input material: whole blood. V gene TRBV5-4 combines with J gene TRBJ2-7, with 16 bases that match TRBD2. This sequence was found in an adult who was a healthcare worker with PCR-confirmed SARS-CoV-2 infection or an uninfected control (not recorded which). The DNA of the CDR3 is TGTGCCAGCAGCCAGGGACTAGCGGGGGGGGCCTACGAGCAGTACTTC. This encodes CASSQGLAGGAYEQYF. The full variable domain, its missing parts supplied by reference TRBV5-4 and TRBJ2-7, is ETGVTQSPTHLIKTRGQQVTLRCSSQSGHNTVSWYQQALGQGPQFIFQYYREEENGRGNFPPRFSGLQFPNYSSELNVNALELDDSALYLCASSQGLAGGAYEQYFGPGTRLTVT.